Here is one T cell receptor beta chain with its context. Its target is not known. Germline values: CDR1 MNHNY, CDR2 SVGAGI (reference sequence). This CDR3 spans 15 amino acids. Trimming took off 6 bases at V and 0 bases at J, with 12 bases between the two ends. The sample is drawn from a study of T-cell memory formation after mild COVID-19. Findings and limits, study-wide: Clones contracting over day 15 to 85 were CD4/CD8 balanced, with later expanders leaning CD4+.

TCRdb analysed the 5' RACE reads with MiXCR anew, one entry per CDR3 protein. The sample has almost 550,000 distinct CDR3 sequences; about a fifth are singletons. The specimen was PBMCs or a T cell subset sorted from them (not recorded which). The receptor comes from an adult woman who had mild COVID-19 (a few samples of this study predate the infection). Cell type and time point are not known. This chain connects TRBV6-6 to TRBJ1-3; possible D gene TRBD1, 6 bases. The CDR3 is CASSPGQSSGNTIYF. The CDR3 bases are TGTGCCAGCAGCCCGGGACAAAGCTCTGGAAACACCATATATTTT.